This T cell receptor (beta chain) was observed in a study of Ad26.COV2.S vaccination and SARS-CoV-2 variants. Study in general: The COV1001 Ad26.COV2.S trial arm included the donor. Into the muscle, Ad26.COV2.S was dosed once or twice, 56 days apart.

The assay was immunoSEQ multiplex PCR, and TCRdb's table has in-frame clones only and misses some. The table records 380,000 or so clones, around 90% of them present only once. Broader study findings: Vaccinees displayed broader spike-specific TCR repertoires than placebo recipients.

From germline, CDR1 is LNHDA and CDR2 SQIVND (reference sequence). The CDR3 has 15 residues. The V gene end was trimmed by 5 bases and the J gene end by 2 bases; junction bases not matched to a gene: 8. Treatment meaning: about 20 received Ad26.COV2.S at low or high dose, single or two shots; 5 received placebo; per-sample allocation not given. The study sampled participants on day 63 after the first vaccine or placebo injection. Its platform was an Ad26 vector, and its expressed antigen was Wuhan-strain SARS-CoV-2 spike. On this clone itself: Its target is not known.

This sample comprised peripheral blood, obtained in a trial of Ad26.COV2.S vaccine versus placebo. The J gene is TRBJ1-2, the V gene TRBV19; 7 bases are a match to TRBD1. The receptor's source is a person between 18 and 65 years old who received the Ad26.COV2.S COVID-19 vaccine or a placebo. CDR3: CASSSQGGANYGYTF. CDR3 coding DNA: TGTGCCAGTAGTTCCCAAGGGGGCGCCAACTATGGCTACACCTTC. Full variable domain (missing parts from reference TRBV19 and TRBJ1-2): DGGITQSPKYLFRKEGQNVTLSCEQNLNHDAMYWYRQDPGQGLRLIYYSQIVNDFQKGDIAEGYSVSREKKESFPLTVTSAQKNPTAFYLCASSSQGGANYGYTFGSGTRLTVV.